This TCR beta chain was obtained from a study of T cells after yellow fever vaccination. General study points: A secondary response was less intense yet reached its peak sooner, at day 5 versus 15. The study re-detected most primary-vaccination clones after the booster (roughly 96% CD4, roughly 85% CD8).

Looked up from germline, CDR1 is SGHDN and CDR2 is FVKESK. The CDR3 loop spans 16 amino acids. Trimming stripped 0 bases from V and 4 bases from J, with 13 bases between. Turning to this clonotype: The antigen remains unidentified.

A 5'RACE template-switching step, the method used to make TCR cDNA, added a universal primer site and UMIs. A single record per CDR3 protein comes from TCRdb applying MiXCR to the 5' RACE reads. The table has some 500,000 distinct CDR3 sequences, approximately 12% seen once. Here the sequenced sample was PBMCs, taken on the day of the yellow fever booster vaccination. This receptor was taken from a man between 25 and 39 years old who received the YFV17D yellow fever vaccine. The chain combines TRBV14 with TRBJ2-1; D could derive from TRBD1 or TRBD2 (5 bases each). CDR3 nucleotides: TGTGCCAGCAGCCAAGATGGGGGTTCCGCTTACAATGAGCAGTTCTTC. Translating gives CASSQDGGSAYNEQFF.